The clone carrying this T cell receptor (beta chain) has a handful of counts. As yet, its antigen is unknown. Time point denoted: pre-sensitization, week 0. Treatment in this sample: therapeutic diphenylcyclopropenone sensitization with weekly scalp DPC. Unfractionated whole blood yielded the extracted total RNA. The entry originates in a study of human T cells and chemical hapten exposure. The wider study: 0.01% DPC was applied to the upper back in patch tests, which were read at 6 days. Findings of the study overall: Expanded TCRs showed more large CDR3 clusters than pre-sensitization or healthy control sets.

Authors' methods: Sample TCR totals centred on a median of about 100,000, ranging about 20,000 to 690,600. TCRdb fed the RACE reads into MiXCR, producing one record per CDR3 protein. These V and J calls are TCRdb output, not the study's own analysis. The table records about 380,000 distinct CDR3 sequences, 4.5% to 5.5% of them present only once. The CDR3 is 15 residues long. CDR1 and CDR2 (germline): SEHNR, FQNEAQ (reference sequence). V lost 5 bases to trimming and J lost 3 bases; unmatched junction nucleotides: 6. The sequence was obtained from a woman aged 50 to 60 with alopecia areata. Some clones in this sample may be carry-over from other donors' samples. The chain links TRBV7-9 to TRBJ2-3, with 9 nucleotides matching TRBD1. Material: whole blood, obtained in connection with sensitization to the hapten diphenylcyclopropenone (DPC). The CDR3 sequence: CASSPQQGATDTQYF. CDR3 coding DNA: TGTGCCAGCAGCCCTCAACAGGGGGCAACAGATACGCAGTATTTT.